The sequence of this TCR beta chain was determined in a study of prognosis after radiotherapy for stage I lung cancer (dated by TCRdb to the early 2020s). Background on the whole study: Around 20 stage I NSCLC patients were enrolled in Nanjing, China, between 2018 and 2019. Fourteen of the patients presented with newly diagnosed primary stage I lung tumors; a few had oligometastatic NSCLC following surgical resection of the primary tumor. All patients were considered medically inoperable, owing to comorbidities in around eleven and refusal of surgery in several. The cohort comprised 10 to 15 men and 5 or 6 women with a median age of 74.5 years, ranging from roughly 50 to 84 years. Squamous cell carcinoma histology was identified in over five patients, and adenocarcinoma histology was identified in fewer than 15 patients. Using image-guided IMRT or VMAT, SBRT was delivered in 3 to 5 fractions at a biologically effective dose of at least 100 Gy. SBRT was not combined with any concurrent therapy in any patient. Four of the 19 patients developed distant metastases after SBRT, at a median of approximately 7 months; the other 15 showed no significant progression. Peripheral blood TCR beta repertoires were profiled in stage I NSCLC patients before and after stereotactic body radiotherapy, and the study then linked these repertoires to distant failure. The study took one blood sample before SBRT and one after SBRT from each of about 19 patients and sequenced all 40 or so samples. What the study reported, not specific to this receptor: Post-SBRT Shannon entropy and its change from baseline were lower in patients who developed distant metastases; baseline Shannon entropy was not associated with metastases. A decrease in unique TCR clone counts was observed after SBRT (median 10,088 before versus several thousand after; Wilcoxon paired P=0.011). Whether the expanded TCR clones were tumor-specific was not determined. Differences in TRBV and TRBJ usage frequencies by metastasis status were reportedly observed in two V genes at baseline and in roughly ten V and two J genes after SBRT. No adjustment for multiple comparisons was applied to any of the reported P values. The small cohort and short follow-up limited the study, so independent validation of the findings is needed.

Trimming at the junction amounts to 4 bases on V and 3 bases on J, and the germline ends lie 10 bases apart. The CDR1 and CDR2 encoded by the germline V gene are SGHAT and FQNNGV. The CDR3, cysteine through phenylalanine, is 13 amino acids long. CDR3 DNA only is kept here, 39 bases in frame from base 1. On this clonotype itself: There is no known antigen for this receptor. It has no much larger one-base neighbor in the sample; base qualities were not kept.

Two rounds of multiplex PCR were used to amplify the TCR beta CDR3 region from genomic DNA. The first PCR round used primers specific to each TRBV and TRBJ gene, with sequences filed in Chinese patent CN105087789A. Universal primers were used in the second round of PCR. The Roche High Pure PCR Template Preparation Kit was used to extract genomic DNA from frozen PBMCs. Libraries were sequenced paired-end with 151 bp reads on an Illumina HiSeq 3000. On the authors' methods: CutAdapt was used to discard raw reads that did not contain the multiplex PCR primer sequences. PEAR was used to merge high-quality paired reads into contigs. TRB V, D and J gene segments were assigned to each contig with MiXCR by alignment to reference sequences. CDR3 sequences were clustered by base quality and sequence similarity to remove sequencing errors. Shannon entropy normalized by the natural log of productive TCR sequence number was used as the measure of diversity. To get clonality, Shannon entropy was divided by the natural log of the number of unique clonotypes, and that result was subtracted from one. The Youden index of ROC curves was used to select progression-free survival cut-offs for repertoire metrics, and analyses were performed in R 3.5.3. The raw public data were reprocessed by TCRdb itself: fastp quality trimming at Q25, MiXCR clonotype calling, in-frame beta chains only. Each CDR3 protein gets just one entry, which takes the most common genes and DNA from the rows behind it. These V and J calls rely on TCRdb rather than the paper's analysis. The sample records over 20,000 distinct CDR3 sequences, roughly 34% of which are singletons. Around 62% of the sample goes to the ten largest clones.

All patients had node-negative disease on CT and PET/CT, and none had a history of other malignancies or had previously received chemotherapy or radiotherapy. At each of the two time points, around 6 milliliters of peripheral venous blood were collected into EDTA tubes. PBMCs were isolated by Ficoll-Paque Plus density-gradient centrifugation. Immediately after collection, samples were stored at -80 degrees C until analysis. This receptor was taken from a donor aged 50 or older with non-small cell lung cancer. Sequencing was performed on PBMCs, taken before or after stereotactic body radiation therapy (not recorded which). Recombination joined TRBV11-2 with TRBJ2-7; the D gene lacks a confident call. DNA sequence: TGTGCCAGCAGCTCCGCGGCGGTCTACGAGCAGTACTTC. Translated, it gives CASSSAAVYEQYF.